This record looks at one T cell receptor (beta chain) sequence and its context. Source study methods: Estimated nucleated cell counts came from reference gene primer amplification. This table comes from immunoSEQ multiplex PCR, and its TCRdb copy is limited to in-frame clones, with some not included. Clone size and V and J calls were adopted from that table, with D and trimming inferred from the DNA. This table has roughly 280,000 clones, about 88% appearing once. The length of the CDR3 is 16 residues. Germline CDR1 is SGHRS and CDR2 is YFSETQ. V lost 4 bases, J lost 3 bases, and 19 bases lay in between. This entry is derived from a study of blood T cell repertoires in COVID-19. Study background: The samples span acute and convalescent COVID-19 from the United States, Italy and Spain.

The Seattle site enrolled patients during active infection and followed them longitudinally. The rearrangement links TRBV5-1 to TRBJ1-2; no reliable D call. The receptor was derived from a woman aged 60-75 years with COVID-19, enrolled during active disease. What was sequenced was peripheral blood. The CDR3 region is CASSPQPGIPDYGYTF. The CDR3 coding sequence is TGCGCCAGCAGCCCCCAACCGGGGATCCCGGACTATGGCTACACCTTC.